This TCR beta chain comes out of a study of shared clonotypes between healthy human individuals. Findings of the study overall: It was observed that roughly 5% of naive CD4 clonotypes were shared across a few donors.

The sorted-subset replicate PCRs were given around 0.2 ug DNA, which is 27,000 or so T cell genomes. Per the study methods: As immunoSEQ supplied junction-only sequences (without quality scores), filtering differed. Using immunoSEQ multiplex PCR, the repertoire was profiled, and TCRdb retains in-frame clones only, with some absent. That table is the source of V, J and clone size, and D and trimming were worked out from the DNA. In the table there are 1,100,000 or so clones, around 82% of which are singletons. CDR3 size: 15 residues. The germline CDR1 and CDR2 sequences are SGHDN and FVKESK. Trimming left V 4 bases short and J 4 bases short, with 13 bases between. There are a few counts of this clone. Its antigen is undetermined.

This TCR came from a young man in good health. Some clones in this sample may be carry-over from other donors' samples. The specimen was memory CD4+ T cells from PBMCs. The subset denotes: CD45RA-negative fraction. The chain links TRBV14 to TRBJ1-4; D call uncertain. CDR3 nucleotides: TGTGCCAGCAGCCGTGACGGTCCGCGTAATGAAAAACTGTTTTTT. Residues: CASSRDGPRNEKLFF.